The 19 T cell receptor beta chains listed next were all sequenced from one sample in a study of control samples from healthy donors and cancer patients. Sequencing was performed with immunoSEQ multiplex PCR; in TCRdb, only in-frame clones are kept and a portion is missing. The sample shows hundreds of thousands of clones, over 75% of them seen only once. The sample comprised PBMCs. The source is a man in his forties with head and neck cancer.

The chain combines TRBV27 with TRBJ2-7; 7 bases align to TRBD1. Per germline, CDR1 MNHEY and CDR2 SMNVEV (reference sequence). J lost 3 bases, V lost 7 bases, and 12 bases had no gene match. The CDR3 is made up of 15 amino acids. The CDR3 reads CASKKGANYFYEQYF. The DNA of the CDR3 is TGTGCCAGCAAAAAGGGGGCGAACTACTTCTACGAGCAGTACTTC.

V and J are TRBV28 and TRBJ1-5; tentative D call: TRBD1 (5 bases). The CDR3 runs to 13 residues. Germline CDR1 and CDR2: MDHEN and SYDVKM. V lost 7 bases and J 9 bases, leaving 16 bases between the germline ends. The CDR3 spells CASTGQVAGPQHF. The DNA of the CDR3 is TGTGCCAGCACAGGGCAGGTAGCCGGGCCCCAGCATTTT.

The chain is built from TRBV5-1 and TRBJ1-4; D might be TRBD1 (5 bases). Trimming removed 4 bases from V and 6 bases from J, with 16 bases in between. The CDR3 runs to 15 residues. In germline, CDR1 is SGHRS, CDR2 YFSETQ. CDR3 sequence reads: CASSLAGGADEKLFF. CDR3 nucleotide sequence: TGCGCCAGCAGCCTGGCAGGCGGGGCGGATGAAAAACTGTTTTTT. The full variable domain, rest sourced from reference TRBV5-1 and TRBJ1-4, is KAGVTQTPRYLIKTRGQQVTLSCSPISGHRSVSWYQQTPGQGLQFLFEYFSETQRNKGNFPGRFSGRQFSNSRSEMNVSTLELGDSALYLCASSLAGGADEKLFFGSGTQLSVL.

CDR3 loop: CASSESSVAEQFF. CDR3 DNA sequence: TGCGCCAGCAGTGAGTCTAGCGTCGCGGAGCAGTTCTTC. The V and J genes are TRBV10-1 and TRBJ2-1; possible D gene TRBD2, 5 bases. Trimming took 0 bases from V and 10 from J, leaving 10 bases between them. The germline V gene has CDR1 WNHNN and CDR2 SYGVQD (reference sequence). This CDR3 is 13 amino acids long.

The V and J genes are TRBV27 and TRBJ2-1; possibly TRBD2 for D (6 bases). The V end lost 5 bases, the J end lost 8 bases, and 16 bases lay between the germline ends. The CDR3 sequence is 14 residues long. CDR1 and CDR2 (germline): MNHEY, SMNVEV (reference sequence). The chain's CDR3 is CASSHLTSWHEQFF. The CDR3, as DNA: TGTGCCAGCAGTCATTTAACTAGCTGGCATGAGCAGTTCTTC.

V usage is TRBV4-2 and J usage is TRBJ2-6; D is possibly TRBD2 (5 bases). Trimming shortened V by 0 bases and J by 2 bases, and 8 bases separated the two germline ends. Germline values: CDR1 LGHNA, CDR2 YNFKEQ. The CDR3 extends over 16 amino acids. Here the CDR3 reads CASSQEIGAGANVLTF. The DNA of the CDR3 is TGTGCCAGCAGCCAAGAAATCGGGGCTGGGGCCAACGTCCTGACTTTC.

The chain uses TRBV9 and TRBJ1-2, with 8 nucleotides matching TRBD1. The CDR3 is made up of 14 amino acids. The V gene end was trimmed by 3 bases and the J gene end by 4 bases; junction bases not matched to a gene: 5. Germline values: CDR1 SGDLS, CDR2 YYNGEE. CDR3 DNA: TGTGCCAGCAGCGGACAACAGGGGGGCTATGGCTACACCTTC. Its protein is CASSGQQGGYGYTF.

J is TRBJ2-1 and V is TRBV7-8; no definite D call. The CDR3 length is 16 residues. Trimming stripped 6 bases from V and 4 bases from J, with 19 bases between. Germline V CDR1 and CDR2: SGHVS, FQNEAQ. This CDR3 is CASRREMESSYNEQFF. In DNA, the CDR3 is TGTGCCAGCAGGCGAGAGATGGAATCTTCTTACAATGAGCAGTTCTTC.

The gene calls are TRBV2 and TRBJ2-4; tentative D call: TRBD2 (6 bases). Looked up from germline, CDR1 is SNHLY and CDR2 is FYNNEI. Trimming took off 7 bases at V and 6 bases at J, with 10 bases between the two ends. CDR3 size: 12 residues. The CDR3 loop is CASKETRNIQYF. In DNA, the CDR3 is TGTGCCAGCAAAGAGACTAGAAACATTCAGTACTTC.

The chain joins TRBV27 to TRBJ1-5; the D gene is possibly TRBD1 (5 bases). Germline CDR1 MNHEY, CDR2 SMNVEV (reference sequence). The CDR3 is 14 amino acids. Trimming removed 2 bases at V and 3 bases at J, with 8 bases between. CDR3 region: CASSLQGSNQPQHF. CDR3 DNA: TGTGCCAGCAGTTTACAGGGATCCAATCAGCCCCAGCATTTT.

The rearrangement joins TRBV3-1 (or the pseudogene TRBV3-2) to TRBJ1-2, with a possible D match to TRBD1 (5 bases). V was cut by 3 bases and J by 7 bases, with 12 bases left in between. Germline V gives CDR1 LGHDT, CDR2 YNNKEL (reference sequence). The CDR3 spans 13 residues. The CDR3 coding sequence is TGTGCCAGCAGCCAGGGTCAGGGAGCTGGCTACACCTTC. It is translated as CASSQGQGAGYTF.

This clone was detected once. V gene TRBV29-1 combines with J gene TRBJ2-5; 8 bases line up with TRBD1. Trimming took 4 bases from V and 4 from J; bases not matched to a gene: 11. Germline lookup yields CDR1 SQVTM and CDR2 ANQGSEA. The CDR3 sequence is 15 residues long. For the CDR3, the DNA is TGCAGCGTTGGGCCGAGCCAGGGGGCTTTAGAGACCCAGTACTTC. Amino acids: CSVGPSQGALETQYF. Filled out from reference TRBV29-1 and TRBJ2-5, the complete variable domain reads SAVISQKPSRDICQRGTSLTIQCQVDSQVTMMFWYRQQPGQSLTLIATANQGSEATYESGFVIDKFPISRPNLTFSTLTVSNMSPEDSSIYLCSVGPSQGALETQYFGPGTRLLVL.

This chain uses TRBV6-5 with TRBJ1-2; D possibly corresponds to TRBD1 (5 bases). CDR3 length: 13 residues. Germline V CDR1 and CDR2: MNHEY, SVGAGI. Trimming removed 8 bases from V and 4 bases from J, with 14 bases in between. Written as DNA, the CDR3 is TGTGCCAGCGCCCCGAGACAGCTCTATGGCTACACCTTC. Translated, it gives CASAPRQLYGYTF.

The V gene is TRBV7-9, the J gene TRBJ2-5; D is unresolved. CDR3 length: 17 amino acids. V lost 5 bases to trimming and J lost 1 base, with 20 bases between them. Per the germline V gene, CDR1 is SEHNR and CDR2 is FQNEAQ (reference sequence). The CDR3: CASSPPGYGQSQETQYF. CDR3 in DNA: TGTGCCAGCAGCCCACCGGGTTACGGTCAGTCCCAAGAGACCCAGTACTTC.

V is TRBV7-2 and J is TRBJ2-7; 7 bases are shared with TRBD1. V was pared by 5 bases and J by 3 bases, with 7 bases of the junction left unmatched. CDR3 length equals 14 residues. Germline V gives CDR1 SGHTA, CDR2 FQGNSA. This CDR3 is CASSTTRGLYEQYF. The CDR3 coding sequence is TGTGCCAGCAGCACAACTAGGGGGCTCTACGAGCAGTACTTC.

The chain is built from TRBV18 and TRBJ2-7; no clear D gene. This CDR3 has 12 residues. Between the trimmed V and J ends, which lost 3 bases and 4 bases, there was a span of 7 bases. Germline values: CDR1 KGHSH, CDR2 LQKENI. Written as DNA, the CDR3 is TGTGCCAGCTCACCGGACGCATACGAGCAGTACTTC. Residues: CASSPDAYEQYF.

V is TRBV27 and J is TRBJ1-4; no clear D gene. Trimming took off 3 bases at V and 0 bases at J, with 5 bases between the two ends. Germline V gene sequence: CDR1 MNHEY, CDR2 SMNVEV (reference sequence). CDR3 length: 14 residues. The CDR3 here is CASSFGATNEKLFF. The CDR3 DNA reads as TGTGCCAGCAGTTTTGGGGCAACTAATGAAAAACTGTTTTTT. The complete variable domain, with remaining parts taken from reference TRBV27 and TRBJ1-4, reads EAQVTQNPRYLITVTGKKLTVTCSQNMNHEYMSWYRQDPGLGLRQIYYSMNVEVTDKGDVPEGYKVSRKEKRNFPLILESPSPNQTSLYFCASSFGATNEKLFFGSGTQLSVL.

The chain has TRBV28 and TRBJ1-2; 7 bases align to TRBD1. V shed 5 bases, J shed 8 bases, and the junction held 8 bases outside the gene matches. CDR3 length: 13 residues. The germline V gene encodes CDR1 MDHEN and CDR2 SYDVKM. The chain's CDR3 is CASSPPGGWGYTF. The DNA for the CDR3 is TGTGCCAGCAGTCCTCCAGGGGGATGGGGCTACACCTTC.

The V and J genes are TRBV5-3 and TRBJ1-4; D remains ambiguous. TRBV5-3 is filed as an ORF, its function uncertain. CDR3 size: 14 residues. V dropped 4 bases and J dropped 3 bases, with 10 bases sitting between them. The CDR3 DNA reads TGTGCCAGAAGCAAAGGCGCTTCTAATGAAAAACTGTTTTTT. Encoded protein: CARSKGASNEKLFF.